One T cell receptor beta chain is described in this entry. J lost 8 bases, V lost 5 bases, and 7 bases had no gene match. Germline loops: CDR1 SEHNR, CDR2 FQNEAQ (reference sequence). The CDR3 is 15 amino acids. The protocol was immunoSEQ multiplex PCR, while the TCRdb copy is restricted to in-frame clones and leaves out a portion. Altogether about 160,000 clones are present, 85% to 90% being singletons, with the ten largest covering around 11%. The sample is drawn from a study of control samples from healthy donors and cancer patients. The chain carries TRBV7-9 and TRBJ2-1; 12 bases are shared with TRBD2. Sequenced material: blood. This TCR was sampled from a man in his thirties or forties in good health. Here the CDR3 DNA reads TGTGCCAGCAGCGAGGGACTAGCGGGTGTCTATGAGCAGTTCTTC. This gives the protein CASSEGLAGVYEQFF. Supplemented by reference TRBV7-9 and TRBJ2-1, the full variable domain reads DTGVSQNPRHKITKRGQNVTFRCDPISEHNRLYWYRQTLGQGPEFLTYFQNEAQLEKSRLLSDRFSAERPKGSFSTLEIQRTEQGDSAMYLCASSEGLAGVYEQFFGPGTRLTVL.